This T cell receptor (beta chain) was sequenced during a study of T cells in Graves' hyperthyroidism and ophthalmopathy. CDR3 length: 15 residues. V trimming: 2 bases; J trimming: 6 bases; junction bases outside the gene matches: 3. Study results and limitations: Median prediction lead before ophthalmopathy onset was about 6.3 months with the model.

Template material for amplifying TCR beta CDR3 regions consisted of RNA transcripts. The HTBI primer set was used in a first-round RT-PCR of the TCR CDR3. TCRdb reanalysed the multiplex PCR reads using MiXCR and keeps one entry per CDR3 protein. The sample has a few hundred thousand distinct CDR3 sequences; roughly 13% are singletons. Using more than 7.5 ml of fresh peripheral blood, PBMCs were prepared. As to this clonotype: Its matching antigen is unknown.

The receptor was derived from a woman younger than 35 with Graves' hyperthyroidism. V usage is TRBV12-3 or TRBV12-4 and J usage is TRBJ2-1; TRBD2 aligns across 11 bases. Sequencing used blood. CDR3 region: CASSLTSGRGNEQFF. The CDR3 bases are TGTGCCAGCAGTTTAACTAGCGGGAGAGGCAATGAGCAGTTCTTC.